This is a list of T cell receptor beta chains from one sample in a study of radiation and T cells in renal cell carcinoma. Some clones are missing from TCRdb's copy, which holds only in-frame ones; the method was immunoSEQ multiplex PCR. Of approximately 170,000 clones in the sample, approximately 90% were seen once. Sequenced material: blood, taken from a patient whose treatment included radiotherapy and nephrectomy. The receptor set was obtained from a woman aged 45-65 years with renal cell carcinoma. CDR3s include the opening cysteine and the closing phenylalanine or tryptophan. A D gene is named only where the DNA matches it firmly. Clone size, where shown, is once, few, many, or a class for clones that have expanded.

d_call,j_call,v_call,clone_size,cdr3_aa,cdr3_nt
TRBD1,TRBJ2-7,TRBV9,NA,CASSVVGTGLPGDEQYF,TGTGCCAGCAGCGTAGTAGGGACAGGGCTCCCGGGGGACGAGCAGTACTTC
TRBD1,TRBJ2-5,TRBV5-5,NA,CASSLVTGEETQYF,TGTGCCAGCAGCTTGGTGACAGGGGAAGAGACCCAGTACTTC
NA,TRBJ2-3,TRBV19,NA,CASSILQGGPDTQYF,TGTGCCAGTAGTATACTTCAGGGGGGGCCGGATACGCAGTATTTT
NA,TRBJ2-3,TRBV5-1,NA,CASSLAVTDTQYF,TGCGCCAGCAGCTTGGCCGTGACAGATACGCAGTATTTT
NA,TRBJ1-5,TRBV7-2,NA,CASSLALINQPQHF,TGTGCCAGCAGCTTAGCGCTCATCAATCAGCCCCAGCATTTT
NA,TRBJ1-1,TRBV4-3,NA,CASSLRENTEAFF,TGCGCCAGCAGTTTGAGGGAGAACACTGAAGCTTTCTTT
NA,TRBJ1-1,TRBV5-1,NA,CASSLRTAVNTEAFF,TGCGCCAGCAGCCTCCGGACAGCGGTGAACACTGAAGCTTTCTTT
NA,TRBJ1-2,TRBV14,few,CASSQDLMDFGGYTF,TGTGCCAGCAGCCAAGATTTGATGGATTTCGGGGGCTACACCTTC
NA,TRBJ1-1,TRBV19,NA,CASSSDPNTEAFF,TGTGCCAGTAGTTCTGACCCGAACACTGAAGCTTTCTTT
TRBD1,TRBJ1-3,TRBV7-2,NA,CASSPWGQGVGGNTIYF,TGTGCCAGCAGCCCATGGGGACAGGGGGTTGGTGGAAACACCATATATTTT
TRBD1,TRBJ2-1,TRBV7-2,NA,CASGATGGYNEQFF,TGTGCCAGCGGTGCAACAGGGGGCTACAATGAGCAGTTCTTC
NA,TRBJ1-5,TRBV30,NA,CAWSKWETRPQHF,TGTGCCTGGAGTAAGTGGGAGACTCGGCCCCAGCATTTT
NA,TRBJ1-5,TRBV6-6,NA,CASSYGNANQPQHF,TGTGCCAGCAGTTACGGTAATGCCAATCAGCCCCAGCATTTT
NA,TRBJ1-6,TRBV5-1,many,CASSLVNSSPLHF,TGCGCCAGCAGCTTGGTAAACTCATCACCCCTCCACTTT
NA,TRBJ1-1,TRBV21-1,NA,CASSLRQEGIKRLKTEAFF,TGTGCCAGCAGCCTACGACAGGAAGGAATAAAAAGGTTGAAAACTGAAGCTTTCTTT
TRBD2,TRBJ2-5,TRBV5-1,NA,CASSFFRLAGAETQYF,TGCGCCAGCAGCTTTTTCCGGCTAGCGGGGGCGGAGACCCAGTACTTC
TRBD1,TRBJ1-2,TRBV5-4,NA,CASSSLRTGGLGYTF,TGTGCCAGCAGCTCGTTGAGGACAGGGGGCCTCGGCTACACCTTC
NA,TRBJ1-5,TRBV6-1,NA,CASSPRGNQPQHF,TGTGCCAGCAGTCCCAGGGGCAATCAGCCCCAGCATTTT
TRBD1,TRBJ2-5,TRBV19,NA,CASSRDRGKTQYF,TGTGCCAGTAGTAGGGACAGGGGAAAGACCCAGTACTTC
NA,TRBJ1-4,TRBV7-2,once,CASSRPGFNEKLFF,TGTGCCAGCAGCCGTCCGGGTTTCAACGAAAAACTGTTTTTT
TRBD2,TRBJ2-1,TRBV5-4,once,CASEVAGGYNEQFF,TGTGCCAGCGAGGTAGCGGGGGGGTACAATGAGCAGTTCTTC
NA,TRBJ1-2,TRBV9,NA,CASSVPEAIYGYTF,TGTGCCAGCAGCGTGCCAGAAGCTATTTATGGCTACACCTTC
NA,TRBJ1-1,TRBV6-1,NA,CASSVLQVNTEAFF,TGTGCCAGCAGTGTCCTCCAGGTAAACACTGAAGCTTTCTTT
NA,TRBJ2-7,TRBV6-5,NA,CASSFYRASGQYF,TGTGCCAGCAGTTTCTACCGGGCCTCCGGGCAGTACTTC
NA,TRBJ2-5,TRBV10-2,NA,CASSELGAQETQYF,TGCGCCAGCAGTGAGTTAGGGGCACAAGAGACCCAGTACTTC
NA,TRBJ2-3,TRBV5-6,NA,CASSLIASGTDTQYF,TGTGCCAGCAGCTTGATAGCTAGCGGCACAGATACGCAGTATTTT
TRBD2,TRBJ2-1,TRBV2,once,CASRPGLAGGQSYNEQFF,TGTGCCAGCAGGCCGGGACTAGCGGGGGGGCAGTCCTACAATGAGCAGTTCTTC
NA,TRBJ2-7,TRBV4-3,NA,CASSRSGLSRGEQYF,TGCGCCAGCAGCAGATCCGGGCTTAGCAGGGGCGAGCAGTACTTC